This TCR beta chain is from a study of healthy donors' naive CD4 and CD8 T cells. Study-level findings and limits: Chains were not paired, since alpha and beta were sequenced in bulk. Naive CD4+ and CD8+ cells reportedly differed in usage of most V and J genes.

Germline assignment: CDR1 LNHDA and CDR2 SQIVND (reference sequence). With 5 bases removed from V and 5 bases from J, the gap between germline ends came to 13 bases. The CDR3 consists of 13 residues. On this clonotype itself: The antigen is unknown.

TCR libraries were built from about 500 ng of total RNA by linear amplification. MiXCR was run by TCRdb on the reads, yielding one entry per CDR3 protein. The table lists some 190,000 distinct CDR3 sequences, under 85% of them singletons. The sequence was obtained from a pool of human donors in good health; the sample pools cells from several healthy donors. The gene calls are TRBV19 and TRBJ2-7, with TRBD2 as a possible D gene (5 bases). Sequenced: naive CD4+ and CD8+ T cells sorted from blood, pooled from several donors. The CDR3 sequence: CASSDWTGNEQYF. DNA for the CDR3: TGTGCCAGTAGTGATTGGACGGGGAACGAGCAGTACTTC.